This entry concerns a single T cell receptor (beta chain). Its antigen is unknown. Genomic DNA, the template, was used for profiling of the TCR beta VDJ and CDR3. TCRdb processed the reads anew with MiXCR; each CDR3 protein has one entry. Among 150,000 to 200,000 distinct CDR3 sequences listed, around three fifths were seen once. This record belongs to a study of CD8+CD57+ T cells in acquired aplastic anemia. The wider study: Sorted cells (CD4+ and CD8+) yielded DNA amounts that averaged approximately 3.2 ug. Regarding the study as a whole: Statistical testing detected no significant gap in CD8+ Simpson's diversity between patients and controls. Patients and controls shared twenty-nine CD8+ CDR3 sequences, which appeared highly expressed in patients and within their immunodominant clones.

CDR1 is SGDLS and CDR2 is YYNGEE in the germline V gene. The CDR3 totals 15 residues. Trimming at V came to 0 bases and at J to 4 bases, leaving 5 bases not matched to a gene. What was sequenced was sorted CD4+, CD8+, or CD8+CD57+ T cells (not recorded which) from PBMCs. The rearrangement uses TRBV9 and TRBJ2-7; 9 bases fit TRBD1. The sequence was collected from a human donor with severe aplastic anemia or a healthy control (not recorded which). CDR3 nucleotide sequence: TGTGCCAGCAGCGTAGAGGGACAGGGTGTTTACGAGCAGTACTTC. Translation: CASSVEGQGVYEQYF. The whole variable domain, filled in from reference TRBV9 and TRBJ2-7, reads DSGVTQTPKHLITATGQRVTLRCSPRSGDLSVYWYQQSLDQGLQFLIQYYNGEERAKGNILERFSAQQFPDLHSELNLSSLELGDSALYFCASSVEGQGVYEQYFGPGTRLTVT.